This T cell receptor beta chain is drawn from a study of blood T cell repertoires in COVID-19. Assay: immunoSEQ multiplex PCR; the TCRdb copy retains only in-frame clones and omits some. The table has about 270,000 clones, 88% seen once. Recovered participants had two consecutive negative NP/OP PCR tests, healthcare professional clearance, or symptom resolution. What was sequenced was PBMCs or T cells enriched from blood (not recorded which). The clonotype comes from a woman between 50 and 59 years old who had recovered from COVID-19.

The CDR3 protein is CASSQTGSGNQPQHF. CDR3 nucleotide sequence: TGTGCCAGCAGCCAAACGGGGTCAGGCAATCAGCCCCAGCATTTT. This chain joins TRBV14 and TRBJ1-5; D uncertain. V was trimmed by 2 bases and J by 2 bases, leaving 10 bases between them. Per the germline V gene, CDR1 is SGHDN and CDR2 is FVKESK. The CDR3 is 15 residues long.